What follows is one TCR beta chain and its context. Generated by immunoSEQ multiplex PCR, the TCRdb table keeps only in-frame clones and is missing some. The data show 45,000 to 50,000 clones, about 86% seen once. This sample is part of a study of fetal regulatory T cell absence and autoimmunity. The CDR3 covers 13 residues. V shed 7 bases and J 5 bases; nucleotides not matched to a gene: 5. The germline CDR1 and CDR2 sequences are SQVTM and ANQGSEA. The source of this sequence is a newborn boy with IPEX syndrome. The rearrangement links TRBV29-1 to TRBJ1-4; 9 bases are a match to TRBD1. The specimen sequenced was cord blood. The CDR3 reads CSAVQGANEKLFF. The CDR3 coding sequence is TGCAGCGCTGTACAGGGGGCGAATGAAAAACTGTTTTTT.